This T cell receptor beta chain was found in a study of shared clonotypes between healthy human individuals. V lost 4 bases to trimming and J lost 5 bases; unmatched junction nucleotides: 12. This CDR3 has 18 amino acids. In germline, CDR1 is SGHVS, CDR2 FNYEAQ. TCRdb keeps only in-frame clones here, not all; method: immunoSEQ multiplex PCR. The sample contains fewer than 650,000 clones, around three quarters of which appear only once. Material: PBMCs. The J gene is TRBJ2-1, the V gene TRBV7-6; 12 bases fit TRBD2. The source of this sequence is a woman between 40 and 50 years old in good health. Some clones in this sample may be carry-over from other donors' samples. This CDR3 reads CASSSPYTSGRPNNEQFF. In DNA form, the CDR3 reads TGTGCCAGCAGCTCCCCGTACACTAGCGGGAGGCCCAACAATGAGCAGTTCTTC.